The present T cell receptor beta chain was sequenced within a study of blood T cell repertoires in COVID-19 (TCRdb year 2020). For the study in its entirety: Collaborator samples came from the United States, Italy and Spain and covered acute and convalescent phases of COVID-19. A freely available public database, intended as a resource for researchers studying the immune response to SARS-CoV-2, is where the repertoires were released. Samples came from the ongoing ImmuneRACE study (first 160 participants) plus 1,254 subjects from 6 global collaborators. The sample metadata nearly always contained a de-identified subject ID, COVID-19 status, age in years and sex. The material from the prospective study consisted of cDNA or gDNA derived from T cells, B-cell-depleted T cells, or PBMCs. Subjects who had been exposed to COVID-19, were actively infected with it, or had recovered from it provided the deeply sampled blood TCRbeta repertoires that made up the dataset. Where HLA class I and class II types were available, the types were taken from metadata supplied by the sample provider, not from assay-based typing. What the research found in general, with its limitations: How much clinical and demographic metadata was included differed by source and by participant, and the metadata was provided uncurated.

The immunoSEQ Assay, a bias-controlled multiplex PCR, was used to amplify TCRbeta CDR3 regions from genomic DNA. As for the original processing: Nucleated cell counts per sample were estimated from amplification of reference gene primers within the assay. To quantify the absolute abundance of each unique TCRbeta CDR3 rearrangement, sequence reads were collapsed and filtered. For each sample, productive Simpson clonality was calculated by taking the square root of Simpson's diversity index across productive rearrangements. TCRdb mirrors the immuneACCESS table, restricted to in-frame sequences. Some clones are absent from its copies; in checked studies, under half trace to an unresolved V gene, and the reason for the others is unknown. That table furnishes V, J and clone size, whereas the DNA furnished D and trimming. Across this sample there are around 300,000 clones, with roughly 86% seen only once. The ten largest clonotypes hold about 1% of the sample.

This clone was seen a few times. No antigen is known for it. No much larger clone is present one base from it, and per-base qualities are unavailable. Participants in the prospective study were aged about 18 to 100 years, lived in some 24 United States geographic areas, and enrolled through a virtual design. Cohort assignment in the prospective study relied on participant-reported clinical history from a screening survey and a study questionnaire. ImmuneRACE Cohort 3 recovered participants were defined by two consecutive negative NP/OP PCR tests, healthcare professional clearance, or symptom resolution. Mobile phlebotomists in the prospective study collected whole blood, serum and a nasopharyngeal or oropharyngeal swab from every participant. Additional blood draws and questionnaires over an approximately 2-month period could optionally be provided by prospective study participants. Before DNA extraction, blood samples from the prospective study were shipped at room temperature or frozen.

V sheds 5 bases and J sheds 8 bases, leaving 13 bases between their ends. The CDR3, from cysteine to phenylalanine, totals 13 residues. Kept here is only the CDR3 DNA, which spans 39 bases and is read in frame from base 1. The germline V gene (reference sequence) yields LNHNV for CDR1 and YYDKDF for CDR2. Sequencing input: PBMCs or T cells enriched from blood (not recorded which). The receptor was derived from a woman in her 30s who had recovered from COVID-19. The V and J segments used are TRBV15 and TRBJ2-1; a tentative D call is TRBD2 (6 bases match). The CDR3 is CATSAEGRDEQFF. The DNA reads as follows: TGTGCCACCAGCGCGGAGGGGCGAGATGAGCAGTTCTTC.